A selection of T cell receptor beta chains follows, all from one sample in a study of T cell changes during pregnancy in multiple sclerosis. Data came from immunoSEQ multiplex PCR; TCRdb stores just in-frame clones and leaves some out. Of tens of thousands of clones listed, around 93% are singletons. This specimen consisted of CD4+ T cells from peripheral blood mononuclear cells, obtained in the third trimester of pregnancy. These receptors were collected from a female donor in good health, enrolled as a control in a pregnancy study. Each CDR3 is given with its conserved first and last residue. D genes are given only for firm matches. Rows give clone size only sometimes, using once, few, many, or a class for an expanded clone.

j_gene: TRBJ1-2; d_gene: TRBD1; v_gene: TRBV6-5; abundance: NA; len: 11; CDR3aa: CASSAGGGYTF; CDR3nt: TGTGCCAGCAGCGCAGGGGGGGGCTACACCTTC
j_gene: TRBJ2-2; d_gene: NA; v_gene: TRBV10-3; abundance: NA; len: 13; CDR3aa: CAAQTGNTGELFF; CDR3nt: TGTGCCGCGCAGACAGGGAACACCGGGGAGCTGTTTTTT
j_gene: TRBJ1-1; d_gene: NA; v_gene: TRBV18; abundance: NA; len: 12; CDR3aa: CASSPTANEAFF; CDR3nt: TGTGCCAGCTCCCCGACTGCCAATGAAGCTTTCTTT
j_gene: TRBJ2-4; d_gene: NA; v_gene: TRBV27; abundance: NA; len: 14; CDR3aa: CASKSGLAKNIQYF; CDR3nt: TGTGCCAGCAAGAGCGGGCTAGCCAAAAACATTCAGTACTTC
j_gene: TRBJ1-4; d_gene: TRBD1; v_gene: TRBV4-1; abundance: NA; len: 14; CDR3aa: CASSRTGVREKLFF; CDR3nt: TGCGCCAGCAGTAGAACAGGGGTTAGGGAAAAACTGTTTTTT
j_gene: TRBJ2-7; d_gene: TRBD1; v_gene: TRBV15; abundance: NA; len: 16; CDR3aa: CATSRDAQQGADEQYF; CDR3nt: TGTGCCACCAGCAGAGATGCTCAACAGGGGGCTGACGAGCAGTACTTC
j_gene: TRBJ1-5; d_gene: NA; v_gene: TRBV19; abundance: few; len: 12; CDR3aa: CASSLTYQPQHF; CDR3nt: TGTGCCAGTAGTCTTACTTATCAGCCCCAGCATTTT
j_gene: TRBJ1-3; d_gene: NA; v_gene: TRBV18; abundance: NA; len: 12; CDR3aa: CASSPNANTIYF; CDR3nt: TGTGCCAGCTCACCAAACGCGAACACCATATATTTT
j_gene: TRBJ2-2; d_gene: NA; v_gene: TRBV9; abundance: NA; len: 16; CDR3aa: CASSVSAGGSTGELFF; CDR3nt: TGTGCCAGCAGCGTAAGTGCCGGCGGAAGCACCGGGGAGCTGTTTTTT
j_gene: TRBJ2-5; d_gene: NA; v_gene: TRBV19; abundance: NA; len: 13; CDR3aa: CASSITGWETQYF; CDR3nt: TGTGCCAGTAGTATCACAGGGTGGGAGACCCAGTACTTC
j_gene: TRBJ2-3; d_gene: NA; v_gene: TRBV7-3; abundance: NA; len: 14; CDR3aa: CASSLQGRADTQYF; CDR3nt: TGTGCCAGCAGCTTACAGGGGAGGGCAGATACGCAGTATTTT
j_gene: TRBJ1-1; d_gene: TRBD1; v_gene: TRBV6-5; abundance: NA; len: 12; CDR3aa: CASYRGGTEAFF; CDR3nt: TGTGCCAGCTACAGGGGGGGCACTGAAGCTTTCTTT
j_gene: TRBJ2-7; d_gene: NA; v_gene: TRBV11-3; abundance: NA; len: 13; CDR3aa: CASSLGPQYEQYF; CDR3nt: TGTGCCAGCAGCTTAGGGCCACAGTACGAGCAGTACTTC
j_gene: TRBJ2-5; d_gene: TRBD1; v_gene: TRBV14; abundance: NA; len: 14; CDR3aa: CASSRQGARETQYF; CDR3nt: TGTGCCAGCAGCCGTCAGGGGGCGCGAGAGACCCAGTACTTC
j_gene: TRBJ1-1; d_gene: NA; v_gene: TRBV4-1; abundance: NA; len: 18; CDR3aa: CASSQDIGRPPLNTEAFF; CDR3nt: TGCGCCAGCAGCCAAGATATAGGCAGGCCTCCTCTGAACACTGAAGCTTTCTTT
j_gene: TRBJ2-1; d_gene: NA; v_gene: TRBV4-2; abundance: NA; len: 16; CDR3aa: CASSQELAASYNEQFF; CDR3nt: TGTGCCAGCAGCCAAGAGCTGGCGGCGTCCTACAATGAGCAGTTCTTC
j_gene: TRBJ2-7; d_gene: NA; v_gene: TRBV18; abundance: NA; len: 15; CDR3aa: CASSPERFSSYEQYF; CDR3nt: TGTGCCAGCTCACCAGAGCGCTTTAGCTCCTACGAGCAGTACTTC
j_gene: TRBJ2-3; d_gene: NA; v_gene: TRBV25-1; abundance: NA; len: 14; CDR3aa: CASSARAHTDTQYF; CDR3nt: TGTGCCAGCAGTGCCAGGGCGCACACAGATACGCAGTATTTT
j_gene: TRBJ1-2; d_gene: NA; v_gene: TRBV5-6; abundance: NA; len: 12; CDR3aa: CASSLARYGYTF; CDR3nt: TGTGCCAGCAGCTTGGCCCGCTATGGCTACACCTTC
j_gene: TRBJ2-2; d_gene: NA; v_gene: TRBV5-4; abundance: NA; len: 12; CDR3aa: CASSLTTGELFF; CDR3nt: TGTGCCAGCAGCTTGACTACCGGGGAGCTGTTTTTT
j_gene: TRBJ2-7; d_gene: NA; v_gene: TRBV29-1; abundance: NA; len: 14; CDR3aa: CSVEDQGHPYEQYF; CDR3nt: TGCAGCGTTGAAGATCAGGGCCACCCTTACGAGCAGTACTTC
j_gene: TRBJ1-2; d_gene: TRBD1; v_gene: TRBV5-4; abundance: few; len: 15; CDR3aa: CASSLEGRQGYGYTF; CDR3nt: TGTGCCAGCAGCTTGGAGGGGCGACAGGGCTATGGCTACACCTTC
j_gene: TRBJ1-2; d_gene: TRBD1; v_gene: TRBV6-1; abundance: NA; len: 17; CDR3aa: CASSERVRQGTSYGYTF; CDR3nt: TGTGCCAGCAGTGAGAGAGTTAGACAGGGAACGAGCTATGGCTACACCTTC
j_gene: TRBJ2-7; d_gene: TRBD2; v_gene: TRBV7-2; abundance: NA; len: 16; CDR3aa: CASSSRTSGSRYEQYF; CDR3nt: TGTGCCAGCAGCTCAAGGACTAGCGGGAGTAGGTACGAGCAGTACTTC
j_gene: TRBJ2-5; d_gene: TRBD1; v_gene: TRBV5-1; abundance: NA; len: 16; CDR3aa: CASSLAGGTGGETQYF; CDR3nt: TGCGCCAGCAGCTTGGCGGGGGGGACAGGGGGAGAGACCCAGTACTTC
j_gene: TRBJ1-4; d_gene: TRBD1; v_gene: TRBV18; abundance: once; len: 15; CDR3aa: CASSPPQGADEKLFF; CDR3nt: TGTGCCAGCTCACCACCCCAGGGGGCTGATGAAAAACTGTTTTTT